Following are 24 T cell receptor beta chains from one sample sequenced in a study of blood T cells in healthy people across ages (dated by TCRdb to 2014 to 2015). Library prep was done by 5' RACE. Reads for this sample came from an Illumina HiSeq 2500. A second 7 to 11 cycle PCR used a sample-barcoded 5' primer and a J-beta primer mix. The public sequencing data were trimmed at Q25 with fastp and processed into clonotypes with MiXCR by TCRdb, which kept only in-frame beta chains. Each CDR3 protein appears once, grouped with its most common genes and DNA. The table for this sample lists approximately 600,000 distinct CDR3 sequences; 45% to 65% of them were counted only once. 30% to 40% of the sample is held by the ten biggest clonotypes. The sequenced sample consisted of blood. These receptors came from a man aged 55 to 69 in good health.

CDR3 nucleotides: TGTGCCAGCAGCGGCAATAGGGTTCTGGGTGAAAAACTGTTTTTT. It yields the protein CASSGNRVLGEKLFF. V gene TRBV2 combines with J gene TRBJ1-4, with D unresolved. Deletions cut 6 bases from V and 7 bases from J, with 18 bases between. The CDR3 consists of 15 residues. Germline V lookup: CDR1 SNHLY, CDR2 FYNNEI.

This clonotype came up a few times. The V and J genes are TRBV29-1 and TRBJ1-4; TRBD1 is a possible D gene (6 bases). V shed 7 bases and J shed 0 bases, with 12 bases lying between them. The length of the CDR3 is 14 residues. From germline, CDR1 is SQVTM and CDR2 ANQGSEA. The CDR3 DNA follows: TGCAGCGCGGGACACGGGGCAACTAATGAAAAACTGTTTTTT. It specifies CSAGHGATNEKLFF. Together with reference TRBV29-1 and TRBJ1-4, the CDR3 gives the full variable domain: SAVISQKPSRDICQRGTSLTIQCQVDSQVTMMFWYRQQPGQSLTLIATANQGSEATYESGFVIDKFPISRPNLTFSTLTVSNMSPEDSSIYLCSAGHGATNEKLFFGSGTQLSVL.

The chain is built from TRBV4-2 and TRBJ2-7, with D possibly called TRBD1 or TRBD2 (6 bases each). V was cut by 2 bases and J by 2 bases, with 13 bases left in between. This CDR3 is 15 amino acids long. Germline loops: CDR1 LGHNA, CDR2 YNFKEQ. The CDR3 protein is CASSQLRGLTYEQYF. The CDR3 region has the DNA TGTGCCAGCAGCCAACTTCGGGGGCTTACCTACGAGCAGTACTTC.

This clonotype occurred a few times. The chain has TRBV29-1 and TRBJ2-7; 10 positions agree with TRBD1. Germline CDR1 SQVTM, CDR2 ANQGSEA. V lost 4 bases to trimming and J lost 2 bases; unmatched junction nucleotides: 2. This CDR3 contains 13 residues. The CDR3 DNA reads TGCAGCGTTGTTGGGACAGGGGCCTACGAGCAGTACTTC. It yields the protein CSVVGTGAYEQYF.

The chain combines TRBV20-1 with TRBJ2-3; 7 positions agree with TRBD2. The CDR3 runs 14 residues. The V gene end was trimmed by 8 bases and the J gene end by 3 bases; junction bases not matched to a gene: 11. The germline V gene has CDR1 DFQATT and CDR2 SNEGSKA (reference sequence). The CDR3: CSQLGRGGTDTQYF. Here the CDR3 DNA reads TGCAGTCAGTTAGGGAGGGGCGGTACAGATACGCAGTATTTT.

This clonotype was picked up a small number of times. The chain couples TRBV20-1 to TRBJ1-1; D not certain. Germline CDR1 reads DFQATT; CDR2 reads SNEGSKA (reference sequence). The CDR3 spans 15 residues. The ends were cut back, 4 bases at V and 0 bases at J, with 15 bases in the middle. The CDR3 DNA reads as TGCAGTGCTATGGTCCTATCGTCGATGAACACTGAAGCTTTCTTT. The encoded protein is CSAMVLSSMNTEAFF.

V is TRBV7-9 and J is TRBJ1-6, with D unresolved. The germline CDR1 and CDR2 sequences are SEHNR and FQNEAQ (reference sequence). The CDR3 length is 14 residues. V gave up 3 bases and J gave up 5 bases, with 8 bases separating them. The CDR3 here is CASSFSGNNSPLHF. In DNA form, the CDR3 reads TGTGCCAGCAGCTTCTCGGGAAATAATTCACCCCTCCACTTT.

The rearrangement uses TRBV6-6 and TRBJ1-2; weak D call: TRBD1 (6 bases). Germline CDR1 MNHNY, CDR2 SVGAGI (reference sequence). V gave up 7 bases and J gave up 4 bases, with 16 bases separating them. The CDR3 extends over 14 amino acids. For the CDR3, the DNA is TGTGCCAGCACCTGGACAGTCGGGTCCTATGGCTACACCTTC. It translates to CASTWTVGSYGYTF.

The chain has TRBV6-5 and TRBJ2-3; tentatively, D is TRBD1 or TRBD2 (6 bases each). CDR1 and CDR2 from the germline V gene are MNHEY and SVGAGI. The CDR3 consists of 15 residues. Between the trimmed V and J ends, which lost 0 bases and 4 bases, there was a span of 11 bases. The CDR3, as DNA: TGTGCCAGCAGTTACTCAGAGGGGGGCGCAGATACGCAGTATTTT. Its translation is CASSYSEGGADTQYF.

A few counts support this clonotype. The chain combines TRBV20-1 with TRBJ2-7; 8 positions match TRBD1. The CDR3 totals 13 residues. With 4 bases clipped from V and 3 bases from J, the junction kept 5 bases outside the gene matches. Germline CDR1 DFQATT, CDR2 SNEGSKA (reference sequence). The CDR3 region has the DNA TGCAGTGCTATGGGCGACAGGGGCTACGAGCAGTACTTC. The encoded protein is CSAMGDRGYEQYF.

The genes are TRBV7-2 and TRBJ2-7; a weak D match, TRBD1 (5 bases). The germline V gene has CDR1 SGHTA and CDR2 FQGNSA. The ends were cut back, 1 base at V and 2 bases at J, with 12 bases in the middle. The CDR3 consists of 15 residues. The CDR3 reads CASSLVRVGPYEQYF. The DNA for the CDR3 is TGTGCCAGCAGCTTAGTCAGGGTAGGCCCCTACGAGCAGTACTTC. The variable domain in full, completed from reference TRBV7-2 and TRBJ2-7, reads GAGVSQSPSNKVTEKGKDVELRCDPISGHTALYWYRQSLGQGLEFLIYFQGNSAPDKSGLPSDRFSAERTGGSVSTLTIQRTQQEDSAVYLCASSLVRVGPYEQYFGPGTRLTVT.

The chain uses TRBV3-1 and TRBJ1-2; 7 bases match TRBD1. The V gene end was trimmed by 2 bases and the J gene end by 8 bases; junction bases not matched to a gene: 11. Germline V CDR1 and CDR2: LGHDT, YNNKEL (reference sequence). This CDR3 spans 15 amino acids. The CDR3, as DNA: TGTGCCAGCAGCCAAATTTTAGGGACAGCAGACGGCTACACCTTC. This gives the protein CASSQILGTADGYTF.

This sequence joins TRBV5-1 and TRBJ1-1; 10 bases line up with TRBD1. Germline V gives CDR1 SGHRS, CDR2 YFSETQ. The ends lost 4 bases at V and 1 base at J; junction bases unmatched: 4. CDR3 length: 15 residues. CDR3 sequence: CASSPRDRGNTEAFF. The CDR3 DNA sequence: TGCGCCAGCAGCCCCCGGGACAGGGGGAACACTGAAGCTTTCTTT.

The sample holds many counts of this clonotype. The chain has TRBV7-9 and TRBJ2-7, with 8 positions matching TRBD1. V lost 5 bases to trimming and J lost 5 bases; unmatched junction nucleotides: 8. Per germline, CDR1 SEHNR and CDR2 FQNEAQ (reference sequence). This CDR3 region has 14 residues. CDR3 coding DNA: TGTGCCAGCAGCAGAGGACAGGGAGGAGACGAGCAGTACTTC. Its translation: CASSRGQGGDEQYF.

This clonotype came up a few times. The V and J genes are TRBV20-1 and TRBJ2-5, with TRBD2 identical over 9 bases. CDR1 and CDR2 (germline): DFQATT, SNEGSKA (reference sequence). The CDR3 contains 14 residues. After removal of 6 bases from V and 1 base from J, the junction contained 6 bases not matched to a gene. The CDR3: CSAPIAGAQETQYF. Written as DNA, the CDR3 is TGCAGTGCGCCGATAGCGGGGGCCCAAGAGACCCAGTACTTC.

The chain recombines TRBV4-1 with TRBJ2-5; D uncertain. CDR3 size: 13 residues. V was shortened by 2 bases and J by 5 bases, with 9 bases between the two germline ends. Germline lookup yields CDR1 MGHRA and CDR2 YSYEKL. The CDR3 loop reads CASSQPELETQYF. The DNA for the CDR3 is TGCGCCAGCAGCCAACCCGAACTGGAGACCCAGTACTTC.

V gene TRBV4-2 combines with J gene TRBJ2-4; 7 bases agree with TRBD2. V was pared by 1 base and J by 5 bases, with 2 bases of the junction left unmatched. CDR1 LGHNA and CDR2 YNFKEQ come from the germline V gene. The CDR3 is 14 residues long. The CDR3: CASSQGAGENIQYF. In nucleotides, the CDR3 is TGTGCCAGCAGCCAAGGGGCGGGGGAAAACATTCAGTACTTC.

This clonotype was observed a handful of times. This sequence joins TRBV6-5 and TRBJ2-5; 7 nucleotides line up with TRBD2. J lost 7 bases, V lost 2 bases, and 16 bases had no gene match. This CDR3 spans 17 amino acids. Germline V gene sequence: CDR1 MNHEY, CDR2 SVGAGI. In nucleotides, the CDR3 is TGTGCCAGCAGTTACCGGCCTAGCGGACAACCCGGGGGGACCCAGTACTTC. Residues: CASSYRPSGQPGGTQYF.

This clonotype was seen only a few times. V usage is TRBV4-2 and J usage is TRBJ2-1; 8 positions agree with TRBD2. The germline gives CDR1 LGHNA, CDR2 YNFKEQ. V gave up 0 bases and J gave up 6 bases; unmatched junction bases: 10. The CDR3 extends over 17 amino acids. For the CDR3, the DNA is TGTGCCAGCAGCCAAGAGAGTCCGGGGGGGGCTCGCAATGAGCAGTTCTTC. It translates to CASSQESPGGARNEQFF.

The genes are TRBV7-8 and TRBJ1-4; no reliable D call. CDR3 size: 16 residues. Germline CDR1 and CDR2: SGHVS and FQNEAQ. Deletions cut 2 bases from V and 3 bases from J, with 13 bases between. CDR3 sequence (DNA): TGTGCCAGCAGCTTATCCGCTTGGTCGTCTAATGAAAAACTGTTTTTT. Protein product: CASSLSAWSSNEKLFF. The entire variable domain, with the rest obtained from reference TRBV7-8 and TRBJ1-4, is as follows: GAGVSQSPRYKVAKRGQDVALRCDPISGHVSLFWYQQALGQGPEFLTYFQNEAQLDKSGLPSDRFFAERPEGSVSTLKIQRTQQEDSAVYLCASSLSAWSSNEKLFFGSGTQLSVL.

The chain recombines TRBV2 with TRBJ2-7; 15 bases are a match to TRBD2. The J call could be wrong; TRBJ2-5 is a better fit for the DNA end. The germline CDR1 and CDR2 sequences are SNHLY and FYNNEI. CDR3 size: 17 residues. The CDR3 sequence: CASKRTSGGVPGETQYF. CDR3 coding DNA: TGTGCCAGCAAAAGGACTAGCGGGGGGGTTCCGGGAGAGACCCAGTACTTC.

The sample holds a few counts of this clonotype. This chain joins TRBV4-1 and TRBJ2-1, with 7 bases matching TRBD2. Trimming at V came to 1 base and at J to 2 bases, leaving 5 bases not matched to a gene. Germline CDR1 is MGHRA and CDR2 is YSYEKL. The CDR3 covers 16 residues. This chain's CDR3 is CASSQAGAGPYNEQFF. CDR3 DNA sequence: TGCGCCAGCAGCCAAGCGGGAGCGGGGCCCTACAATGAGCAGTTCTTC.

This clonotype has only a few counts. The J gene is TRBJ2-1, the V gene TRBV25-1; 9 bases line up with TRBD2. The V segment lost 3 bases and the J segment 4 bases; nucleotides outside the gene matches: 4. This CDR3 has 15 residues. Germline V gene data show CDR1 as MGHDK and CDR2 as SYGVNS. CDR3 sequence reads: CASSEPLAGYNEQFF. Written as DNA, the CDR3 is TGTGCCAGCAGTGAGCCCCTAGCGGGGTACAATGAGCAGTTCTTC.

This chain links TRBV10-2 with TRBJ2-7; weak D call: TRBD1 (6 bases). V was clipped by 2 bases and J by 8 bases, with 16 bases between them. The germline CDR1 and CDR2 sequences are WSHSY and SAAADI. This CDR3 spans 14 amino acids. CDR3 amino acids: CASSERQGLDKQYF. CDR3 sequence (DNA): TGCGCCAGCAGTGAGAGGCAGGGGTTGGACAAGCAGTACTTC.